These 32 T cell receptor beta chains were sequenced from one sample in a study of shared clonotypes between healthy human individuals. Terminally differentiated effector memory CD45RA+ cells were excluded by CCR7 positive selection of CD45RO-negative cells. Using immunoSEQ multiplex PCR, the repertoire was profiled, and TCRdb retains in-frame clones only, with some absent. The sample yields hundreds of thousands of clones, 85% to 95% seen once. Sequenced material: naive CD8+ T cells sorted from blood. Receptors originate from a woman aged 25 to 39 in good health.

Concerning this clone: Other DNA sequences in this specimen translate into the identical CDR3. V and J are TRBV27 and TRBJ1-1, with D possibly TRBD1 on 6 matching bases. Germline values: CDR1 MNHEY, CDR2 SMNVEV (reference sequence). Trimming left V 3 bases short and J 1 base short, with 9 bases between. The CDR3 is 14 amino acids. CDR3 DNA sequence: TGTGCCAGCAGTTTCGGGGGCGCGAACACTGAAGCTTTCTTT. Translating gives CASSFGGANTEAFF.

This chain's CDR3 is CASSQGAGRLGETQYF. The CDR3 DNA is TGTGCCAGCAGCCAGGGGGCGGGGAGACTTGGAGAGACCCAGTACTTC. The rearrangement joins TRBV14 to TRBJ2-5, with D perhaps given as TRBD1 or TRBD2 (6 bases each). Deletions cut 3 bases from V and 4 bases from J, with 18 bases between. This CDR3 has 16 amino acids. Germline V gives CDR1 SGHDN, CDR2 FVKESK.

The chain employs TRBV10-1 and TRBJ2-7; the D is unclear. Per the germline V gene, CDR1 is WNHNN and CDR2 is SYGVQD (reference sequence). CDR3 length: 14 amino acids. Trimming stripped 2 bases from V and 3 bases from J, with 11 bases between. The CDR3 loop reads CASSEVLSVYEQYF. CDR3 DNA: TGCGCCAGCAGTGAGGTTCTGTCCGTCTACGAGCAGTACTTC.

V is TRBV7-8 and J is TRBJ2-2; 7 bases line up with TRBD1. This CDR3 has 16 residues. Germline-derived CDR1 and CDR2 are SGHVS and FQNEAQ. Trimming removed 3 bases from V and 4 bases from J; junction bases left unmatched: 8. CDR3 nucleotides: TGTGCCAGCAGCTTGACAGGGAAAAGGAGCACCGGGGAGCTGTTTTTT. Its protein is CASSLTGKRSTGELFF.

This chain links TRBV11-2 with TRBJ2-7; D remains unclear. Germline loops: CDR1 SGHAT, CDR2 FQNNGV. V was cut by 0 bases and J by 2 bases, with 11 bases left in between. The CDR3 consists of 15 residues. CDR3 sequence (DNA): TGTGCCAGCAGCTTAGATTTTGCGGCAACCTACGAGCAGTACTTC. It is translated as CASSLDFAATYEQYF.

J is TRBJ2-6 and V is TRBV13, with D unclear. This CDR3 region has 17 residues. V lost 2 bases and J lost 0, with 11 bases in between. The germline V gene encodes CDR1 PRHDT and CDR2 FYEKMQ (reference sequence). The CDR3 spells CASSLRPSSSGANVLTF. CDR3 nucleotide sequence: TGTGCCAGCAGCTTACGCCCGAGCAGCTCTGGGGCCAACGTCCTGACTTTC.

The rearrangement links TRBV5-6 to TRBJ1-5; unclear D gene. V was cut by 0 bases and J by 2 bases, with 9 bases left in between. CDR1 SGHDT and CDR2 YYEEEE come from the germline V gene. The CDR3 is made up of 15 amino acids. The chain's CDR3 is CASSLGGIGNQPQHF. CDR3 nucleotide sequence: TGTGCCAGCAGCTTGGGGGGAATAGGCAATCAGCCCCAGCATTTT.

The V gene is TRBV9, the J gene TRBJ1-5; D ambiguous. The CDR3 totals 10 residues. Germline-derived CDR1 and CDR2 are SGDLS and YYNGEE. The V end lost 7 bases, the J end lost 6 bases, and 5 bases lay between the germline ends. This chain's CDR3 is CASVFQPQHF. The CDR3 coding sequence is TGTGCCAGCGTCTTTCAGCCCCAGCATTTT.

The chain is built from TRBV28 and TRBJ1-5; maybe TRBD1 (6 bases). Germline-derived CDR1 and CDR2 are MDHEN and SYDVKM. The CDR3 spans 18 residues. Trimming removed 10 bases at V and 1 base at J, with 26 bases between. The CDR3 is CATRPLGGQLASNQPQHF. The CDR3, as DNA: TGTGCCACCCGACCCCTCGGAGGACAGCTAGCCAGCAATCAGCCCCAGCATTTT.

The chain links TRBV27 to TRBJ2-1; D may be TRBD1 (6 bases). The V and J ends lost 2 bases and 3 bases respectively, with 14 bases between them. The germline V gene has CDR1 MNHEY and CDR2 SMNVEV (reference sequence). This CDR3 comprises 16 residues. Here the CDR3 reads CASSLEQGINYNEQFF. DNA for the CDR3: TGTGCCAGCAGTTTAGAACAGGGAATAAACTACAATGAGCAGTTCTTC.

The rearrangement links TRBV9 to TRBJ1-2, with 8 positions matching TRBD1. Trimming cost V 0 bases and J 4 bases; bases outside gene matches: 5. Germline V gene data show CDR1 as SGDLS and CDR2 as YYNGEE. CDR3 length: 15 residues. The CDR3 coding sequence is TGTGCCAGCAGCGTAGGGGACAGGTTTATCTATGGCTACACCTTC. It yields the protein CASSVGDRFIYGYTF.

The V call is TRBV7-9, the J call TRBJ1-4; D is possibly TRBD1 (6 bases). Trimming left V 6 bases short and J 8 bases short, with 16 bases between. CDR1 is SEHNR, CDR2 FQNEAQ, per germline (reference sequence). The CDR3 is 14 residues long. For the CDR3, the DNA is TGTGCCAGCAGTCAGGGACAAGGGTTGGAAAAACTGTTTTTT. As protein: CASSQGQGLEKLFF.

The CDR3 spells CASSLSVSGTSTDTQYF. Written as DNA, the CDR3 is TGTGCCAGCAGTTTATCGGTGAGCGGGACTAGCACAGATACGCAGTATTTT. The rearrangement joins TRBV27 to TRBJ2-3; the match to TRBD2 covers 7 bases. CDR1 is MNHEY, CDR2 SMNVEV, per germline (reference sequence). This CDR3 contains 17 residues. Germline trimming cut 0 bases from V and 0 bases from J; bases unmatched to any gene: 6.

The J gene is TRBJ1-5, the V gene TRBV4-2; TRBD1 agrees at 9 bases. The CDR3 has 16 amino acids. V was pared by 0 bases and J by 6 bases, with 6 bases of the junction left unmatched. Per the germline V gene, CDR1 is LGHNA and CDR2 is YNFKEQ. CDR3 in amino acids: CASSQDQGTGSQPQHF. In nucleotides, the CDR3 is TGTGCCAGCAGCCAAGATCAAGGGACAGGGAGTCAGCCCCAGCATTTT.

The chain recombines TRBV13 with TRBJ2-1; 9 bases agree with TRBD2. This CDR3 is 16 amino acids long. Germline trimming cut 0 bases from V and 10 bases from J; bases unmatched to any gene: 10. The germline V gene encodes CDR1 PRHDT and CDR2 FYEKMQ (reference sequence). The CDR3, as DNA: TGTGCCAGCAGCTTAGGCTTGGACCTAGCGGGACGGGAGCAGTTCTTC. It yields the protein CASSLGLDLAGREQFF.

In its sample, this clone was seen once. V gene TRBV19 combines with J gene TRBJ2-7; 10 nucleotides match TRBD2. CDR3 length: 15 residues. Germline lookup yields CDR1 LNHDA and CDR2 SQIVND (reference sequence). J was trimmed by 7 bases and V by 4 bases; bases with no gene match: 10. The DNA for the CDR3 is TGTGCCAGTAGTACGTTTCTAGCGGGAGCAGGAGAGCAGTACTTC. It specifies CASSTFLAGAGEQYF. Full variable domain (rest looked up from reference TRBV19 and TRBJ2-7): DGGITQSPKYLFRKEGQNVTLSCEQNLNHDAMYWYRQDPGQGLRLIYYSQIVNDFQKGDIAEGYSVSREKKESFPLTVTSAQKNPTAFYLCASSTFLAGAGEQYFGPGTRLTVT.

This chain uses TRBV7-8 with TRBJ2-7; TRBD1 matches 7 bases. CDR1 SGHVS and CDR2 FQNEAQ come from the germline V gene. This CDR3 region has 15 residues. With V trimmed by 4 bases and J by 1 base, 7 bases remained unmatched. The DNA of the CDR3 is TGTGCCAGCAGCTCCCGTCCAGGGGGATCCTACGAGCAGTACTTC. Translated: CASSSRPGGSYEQYF. The full variable domain, its missing parts supplied by reference TRBV7-8 and TRBJ2-7, is GAGVSQSPRYKVAKRGQDVALRCDPISGHVSLFWYQQALGQGPEFLTYFQNEAQLDKSGLPSDRFFAERPEGSVSTLKIQRTQQEDSAVYLCASSSRPGGSYEQYFGPGTRLTVT.

This clone appeared once. The V and J genes are TRBV28 and TRBJ2-7; 9 bases line up with TRBD2. The CDR3 sequence is 20 residues long. V trimming: 3 bases; J trimming: 0 bases; junction bases outside the gene matches: 18. Germline V lookup: CDR1 MDHEN, CDR2 SYDVKM. This CDR3 is CASSFRLGLAGIAHSYEQYF. The CDR3 nucleotides are TGTGCCAGCAGTTTCCGGCTGGGGCTAGCGGGAATCGCACACTCCTACGAGCAGTACTTC.

V and J are TRBV19 and TRBJ1-1; D might be TRBD1 (5 bases). Germline CDR1 LNHDA, CDR2 SQIVND (reference sequence). The CDR3 extends over 13 amino acids. The ends were cut back, 7 bases at V and 3 bases at J, with 12 bases in the middle. As DNA, the CDR3 is TGTGCCAGTAACGTCGGAGGGGACACTGAAGCTTTCTTT. Translation gives CASNVGGDTEAFF.

This clone has only one observation. The chain is built from TRBV5-1 and TRBJ2-7, with D uncertain. The CDR3 is 13 residues long. The germline V gene encodes CDR1 SGHRS and CDR2 YFSETQ. The ends were cut back, 4 bases at V and 3 bases at J, with 11 bases in the middle. The chain's CDR3 is CASSPHRGYEQYF. The CDR3 DNA is TGCGCCAGCAGCCCGCATAGAGGCTACGAGCAGTACTTC.

This clone was counted a single time. This chain joins TRBV9 and TRBJ2-1; 8 bases fit TRBD2. Germline V gene sequence: CDR1 SGDLS, CDR2 YYNGEE. This CDR3 has 15 amino acids. With V trimmed by 4 bases and J by 9 bases, 12 bases remained unmatched. CDR3 residues: CASSTPSGGITEQFF. The DNA for the CDR3 is TGTGCCAGCAGCACCCCCTCGGGGGGGATTACTGAGCAGTTCTTC.

The chain uses TRBV25-1 and TRBJ2-1; 7 bases are shared with TRBD1. Germline V gene lookup returns CDR1 MGHDK and CDR2 SYGVNS. V gave up 6 bases and J gave up 3 bases; unmatched junction bases: 5. This CDR3 spans 14 amino acids. CDR3 DNA sequence: TGTGCCAGCAGAAACTCAGGGGGCTACAATGAGCAGTTCTTC. Protein product: CASRNSGGYNEQFF.

The gene calls are TRBV27 and TRBJ2-1, with unresolved D. V dropped 0 bases and J dropped 9 bases, with 9 bases sitting between them. The CDR3 runs to 13 residues. Germline lookup yields CDR1 MNHEY and CDR2 SMNVEV (reference sequence). CDR3 protein: CASSLSVGAEQFF. In DNA, the CDR3 is TGTGCCAGCAGTTTATCCGTGGGCGCTGAGCAGTTCTTC.

This chain joins TRBV10-2 and TRBJ2-7, with 10 bases identical to TRBD2. Germline values: CDR1 WSHSY, CDR2 SAAADI. V lost 3 bases and J lost 3; bases outside the gene matches: 8. The CDR3 runs 16 residues. The CDR3 nucleotides read TGCGCCAGCAGTGATAATGGACTAGCGGCCTTCTACGAGCAGTACTTC. This gives the protein CASSDNGLAAFYEQYF.

The CDR3 protein is CASSTDPGLGGPLTDTQYF. DNA of the CDR3: TGTGCCAGCAGCACCGACCCCGGACTAGGCGGACCCCTCACAGATACGCAGTATTTT. The chain combines TRBV7-9 with TRBJ2-3; TRBD2 matches 7 bases. The CDR3 sequence is 19 residues long. Germline values: CDR1 SEHNR, CDR2 FQNEAQ (reference sequence). Trimming at V came to 5 bases and at J to 2 bases, leaving 19 bases not matched to a gene.

The rearrangement joins TRBV6-1 to TRBJ1-4, with 7 bases aligning to TRBD1. The length of the CDR3 is 19 residues. Germline V gene lookup returns CDR1 MNHNS and CDR2 SASEGT. Losses at the gene ends were 4 bases for V and 3 bases for J; bases not matched to a gene: 17. CDR3 sequence: CASSGVRTGRSPANEKLFF. The CDR3 nucleotides read TGTGCCAGCAGTGGGGTACGGACAGGCCGGTCTCCGGCTAATGAAAAACTGTTTTTT.

This chain uses TRBV19 with TRBJ1-5; TRBD1 might be the D (5 bases). This CDR3 has 15 residues. V gave up 1 base and J gave up 4 bases, with 11 bases separating them. The germline V gene encodes CDR1 LNHDA and CDR2 SQIVND (reference sequence). The DNA for the CDR3 is TGTGCCAGTAGTATAGTGCCAGGGACTAATCAGCCCCAGCATTTT. This gives the protein CASSIVPGTNQPQHF. The entire variable domain, with the rest obtained from reference TRBV19 and TRBJ1-5, is as follows: DGGITQSPKYLFRKEGQNVTLSCEQNLNHDAMYWYRQDPGQGLRLIYYSQIVNDFQKGDIAEGYSVSREKKESFPLTVTSAQKNPTAFYLCASSIVPGTNQPQHFGDGTRLSIL.

V is TRBV27 and J is TRBJ2-7, with unresolved D. The CDR3 consists of 15 residues. The germline V gene has CDR1 MNHEY and CDR2 SMNVEV (reference sequence). Trimming pared 5 bases from V and 0 bases from J, leaving 14 bases between. CDR3 sequence reads: CASSPRAESSYEQYF. CDR3 coding DNA: TGTGCCAGCAGTCCCCGAGCAGAGAGCTCCTACGAGCAGTACTTC.

V gene TRBV5-4 combines with J gene TRBJ1-3; 7 positions agree with TRBD1. Trimming took 3 bases from V and 0 from J; bases not matched to a gene: 3. This CDR3 is built from 15 residues. CDR1 and CDR2 (germline): SGHNT, YYREEE (reference sequence). The CDR3 DNA sequence: TGTGCCAGCAGCTGGGGACAGTTCTCTGGAAACACCATATATTTT. Its translation: CASSWGQFSGNTIYF.

The genes are TRBV28 and TRBJ1-1, with a possible D match to TRBD1 (6 bases). Trimming took 5 bases from V and 4 from J, leaving 17 bases between them. CDR1 and CDR2 from the germline V gene are MDHEN and SYDVKM. The CDR3 totals 15 residues. CDR3 bases: TGTGCCAGCAGTCCCCCTGGGGGCGCGGTCACTGAAGCTTTCTTT. Translation gives CASSPPGGAVTEAFF.

The CDR3, as DNA: TGTGCCAGTAGTATACAGGGGGATTCGAACGAGCAGTACTTC. Translated: CASSIQGDSNEQYF. The chain combines TRBV19 with TRBJ2-7, with 7 bases that match TRBD1. The V segment lost 2 bases and the J segment 5 bases; nucleotides outside the gene matches: 6. The V gene's germline CDR1 is LNHDA and CDR2 SQIVND (reference sequence). The CDR3 length is 14 residues.

V is TRBV28 and J is TRBJ2-1, with a weak D call TRBD2 (5 bases). Trimming left V 4 bases short and J 6 bases short, with 16 bases between. The CDR3 runs 15 residues. Germline V CDR1 and CDR2: MDHEN, SYDVKM. CDR3 sequence: CASSYPVGEGNEQFF. The CDR3 nucleotides read TGTGCCAGCAGTTACCCCGTGGGTGAGGGCAATGAGCAGTTCTTC.